The 20 T cell receptor beta chains below were found in one sample sequenced in a study of cytomegalovirus exposure and HLA in healthy donors. Clones were sequenced by immunoSEQ multiplex PCR, and TCRdb holds only the in-frame ones, with some missing. Found here are roughly 330,000 clones, about 90% of them singletons; the top ten hold approximately 1.1%. Sequenced sample: PBMCs. The receptors derive from a woman aged 25 to 45 in good health and CMV-seropositive.

This clone was detected only a few times. The CDR3 loop reads CASSQVDRRQDYGYTF. In DNA, the CDR3 is TGTGCCAGCAGCCAAGTTGACAGGCGACAAGACTATGGCTACACCTTC. V and J are TRBV4-2 and TRBJ1-2, with D tentatively TRBD1 (6 bases). From germline, CDR1 is LGHNA and CDR2 YNFKEQ. V dropped 1 base and J dropped 3 bases, with 15 bases sitting between them. The CDR3 consists of 16 residues.

The chain couples TRBV5-1 to TRBJ2-7; weak D call: TRBD1 (6 bases). CDR3 length equals 16 residues. V lost 0 bases and J 0 bases, leaving 13 bases between the germline ends. Germline V gives CDR1 SGHRS, CDR2 YFSETQ. DNA for the CDR3: TGCGCCAGCAGCTTGGCCCCCACAGGGAGCTCCTACGAGCAGTACTTC. This translates into CASSLAPTGSSYEQYF.

V is TRBV19 and J is TRBJ2-7; 12 nucleotides match TRBD2. Germline CDR1 is LNHDA and CDR2 is SQIVND (reference sequence). The CDR3 sequence is 12 residues long. Trimming removed 8 bases from V and 7 bases from J; junction bases left unmatched: 3. CDR3 in DNA: TGTGCCAGTGCTAGCGGGAGGGGTGAGCAGTACTTC. As protein: CASASGRGEQYF.

The chain has TRBV18 and TRBJ1-1; TRBD1 matches 7 bases. The CDR3 is 15 amino acids. Germline V gene sequence: CDR1 KGHSH, CDR2 LQKENI. Trimming took 3 bases from V and 1 from J; bases not matched to a gene: 5. Here the CDR3 reads CASSPGQARNTEAFF. The CDR3 region has the DNA TGTGCCAGCTCACCCGGACAGGCCCGGAACACTGAAGCTTTCTTT. The whole variable domain, remainder taken from reference TRBV18 and TRBJ1-1, is NAGVMQNPRHLVRRRGQEARLRCSPMKGHSHVYWYRQLPEEGLKFMVYLQKENIIDESGMPKERFSAEFPKEGPSILRIQQVVRGDSAAYFCASSPGQARNTEAFFGQGTRLTVV.

V gene TRBV7-2 combines with J gene TRBJ2-3; 9 bases agree with TRBD2. Germline V gene data show CDR1 as SGHTA and CDR2 as FQGNSA. The J segment lost 5 bases and the V segment lost 5 bases, leaving 11 bases of the junction unmatched. The CDR3 has 16 amino acids. As DNA, the CDR3 is TGTGCCAGCAGCCAAAGAGGCGGGGGGGGCCAAGATACGCAGTATTTT. Translating gives CASSQRGGGGQDTQYF.

The chain uses TRBV28 and TRBJ2-2; D gene unclear. Germline V CDR1 and CDR2: MDHEN, SYDVKM. The CDR3 runs 15 residues. V dropped 3 bases and J dropped 4 bases, with 12 bases sitting between them. The DNA for the CDR3 is TGTGCCAGCAGTTTCAGGCTAGTTCCCACCGGGGAGCTGTTTTTT. This codes for CASSFRLVPTGELFF.

The chain carries TRBV30 and TRBJ1-2; D possibly corresponds to TRBD1 (5 bases). Germline V gives CDR1 GTSNPN, CDR2 SVGIG (reference sequence). Trimming pared 4 bases from V and 5 bases from J, leaving 17 bases between. This CDR3 is 14 amino acids long. Here the CDR3 DNA reads TGTGCCTGGAACGCGGGACCTGCCCTATATGGCTACACCTTC. This encodes CAWNAGPALYGYTF. The whole variable domain, remainder taken from reference TRBV30 and TRBJ1-2, is SQTIHQWPATLVQPVGSPLSLECTVEGTSNPNLYWYRQAAGRGLQLLFYSVGIGQISSEVPQNLSASRPQDRQFILSSKKLLLSDSGFYLCAWNAGPALYGYTFGSGTRLTVV.

CDR3 in DNA: TGCGCCAGCAGCTTGGGAACGGACAGGGGGCTTTTCAATGAGCAGTTCTTC. Translated: CASSLGTDRGLFNEQFF. The chain couples TRBV5-1 to TRBJ2-1; 11 bases fit TRBD1. The CDR3 sequence is 17 residues long. The ends lost 0 bases at V and 6 bases at J; junction bases unmatched: 8. Germline V gene lookup returns CDR1 SGHRS and CDR2 YFSETQ.

The chain links TRBV29-1 to TRBJ1-6; D might be TRBD1 (5 bases). This CDR3 comprises 13 residues. The germline V gene encodes CDR1 SQVTM and CDR2 ANQGSEA. V lost 5 bases and J 7 bases, leaving 12 bases between the germline ends. In nucleotides, the CDR3 is TGCAGCGTTTCGACAGAAACAAATTCACCCCTCCACTTT. Amino acids: CSVSTETNSPLHF.

This chain uses TRBV7-6 with TRBJ2-5, with D possibly TRBD1 on 6 matching bases. Trimming stripped 2 bases from V and 5 bases from J, with 12 bases between. CDR1 is SGHVS, CDR2 FNYEAQ, per germline. This CDR3 spans 14 amino acids. DNA for the CDR3: TGTGCCAGCAGCTTAACGGCAGGGGCGGAGACCCAGTACTTC. It encodes CASSLTAGAETQYF.

V is TRBV5-1 and J is TRBJ2-7, with D perhaps matching TRBD2 (6 bases). The ends were cut back, 1 base at V and 1 base at J, with 18 bases in the middle. Germline CDR1 SGHRS, CDR2 YFSETQ. The CDR3 extends over 17 amino acids. The CDR3 DNA is TGCGCCAGCAGCTTGAGGGGTCTGGAGGGAACATCCTACGAGCAGTACTTC. This encodes CASSLRGLEGTSYEQYF.

This sequence joins TRBV28 and TRBJ2-5, with 12 bases identical to TRBD2. CDR3 length: 16 residues. V was pared by 5 bases and J by 0 bases, with 4 bases of the junction left unmatched. Germline loops: CDR1 MDHEN, CDR2 SYDVKM. In DNA, the CDR3 is TGTGCCAGCAGTCAACGACTAGCGGGAGACCAAGAGACCCAGTACTTC. It yields the protein CASSQRLAGDQETQYF.

To note about this clone: In the same sample, other DNA sequences code for this CDR3. V gene TRBV7-6 combines with J gene TRBJ1-2; the D gene is possibly TRBD1 (5 bases). Germline V gene lookup returns CDR1 SGHVS and CDR2 FNYEAQ. Trimming left V 5 bases short and J 5 bases short, with 9 bases between. The CDR3 consists of 12 residues. The CDR3 sequence: CASSPGPYGYTF. The CDR3 coding sequence is TGTGCCAGCAGCCCGGGGCCTTATGGCTACACCTTC.

J is TRBJ1-1 and V is TRBV4-2, with D possibly matching TRBD1 (5 bases). CDR1 is LGHNA and CDR2 is YNFKEQ in the germline V gene. The CDR3 has 15 residues. The germline V and J ends were trimmed by 0 bases and 3 bases, with 11 bases remaining between them. CDR3 in DNA: TGTGCCAGCAGCCAAGAAGGGGTCCAGGACACTGAAGCTTTCTTT. Its translation is CASSQEGVQDTEAFF.

The V call is TRBV5-1, the J call TRBJ1-2; TRBD1 might be the D (6 bases). The germline V gene has CDR1 SGHRS and CDR2 YFSETQ. The CDR3 runs to 12 residues. Deletions cut 7 bases from V and 8 bases from J, with 15 bases between. CDR3 residues: CASRTDSYGYTF. The CDR3 DNA is TGCGCCAGCCGGACAGATTCTTACGGCTACACCTTC.

This rearrangement joins TRBV7-3 to TRBJ2-2; D not resolved. Germline lookup yields CDR1 SGHTA and CDR2 FQGTGA. Trimming stripped 5 bases from V and 5 bases from J, with 6 bases between. The CDR3 spans 12 residues. As DNA, the CDR3 is TGTGCCAGCAGCCGCTTTACCGGGGAGCTGTTTTTT. This encodes CASSRFTGELFF.

A word on this clone: Other DNA sequences in this specimen translate into the identical CDR3. The chain combines TRBV25-1 with TRBJ2-5; D remains unclear. The germline V and J ends were trimmed by 6 bases and 3 bases, with 5 bases remaining between them. Per germline, CDR1 MGHDK and CDR2 SYGVNS. CDR3 size: 11 residues. The CDR3 region has the DNA TGTGCCAGCAGCCTCAAAGAGACCCAGTACTTC. This codes for CASSLKETQYF. Supplemented by reference TRBV25-1 and TRBJ2-5, the full variable domain reads EADIYQTPRYLVIGTGKKITLECSQTMGHDKMYWYQQDPGMELHLIHYSYGVNSTEKGDLSSESTVSRIRTEHFPLTLESARPSHTSQYLCASSLKETQYFGPGTRLLVL.

This clone was seen a single time. The chain uses TRBV9 and TRBJ2-1, with TRBD2 identical over 8 bases. Trimming at V came to 4 bases and at J to 6 bases, leaving 9 bases not matched to a gene. Germline-derived CDR1 and CDR2 are SGDLS and YYNGEE. CDR3 length: 15 amino acids. This CDR3 reads CASSIQSGGFNEQFF. The DNA for the CDR3 is TGTGCCAGCAGCATACAGAGCGGGGGCTTCAATGAGCAGTTCTTC.

The chain carries TRBV4-1 and TRBJ2-3; 10 nucleotides line up with TRBD2. CDR1 and CDR2 (germline): MGHRA, YSYEKL. The CDR3 is 17 amino acids. Unmatched junction bases numbered 8, after V lost 4 bases and J lost 1 base. CDR3 DNA sequence: TGCGCCAGCAGCCCAATCCCTACTAGCGGGGGCACAGATACGCAGTATTTT. Encoded protein: CASSPIPTSGGTDTQYF.

The CDR3 loop is CASSLRVNDIQYF. The DNA for the CDR3 is TGTGCCAGCAGCTTAAGGGTCAACGACATTCAGTACTTC. This chain connects TRBV7-2 to TRBJ2-4; D gene unclear. V gave up 2 bases and J gave up 8 bases, with 10 bases separating them. The CDR3 has 13 residues. In germline, CDR1 is SGHTA, CDR2 FQGNSA. Full variable domain (remainder filled in from reference TRBV7-2 and TRBJ2-4): GAGVSQSPSNKVTEKGKDVELRCDPISGHTALYWYRQSLGQGLEFLIYFQGNSAPDKSGLPSDRFSAERTGGSVSTLTIQRTQQEDSAVYLCASSLRVNDIQYFGAGTRLSVL.